Listed below are T cell receptor beta chains from one sample, sequenced in a study of T cells in Graves' hyperthyroidism and ophthalmopathy. TCRdb re-called the multiplex PCR reads with MiXCR, one entry per CDR3 protein. The data hold hundreds of thousands of distinct CDR3 sequences, with about 45% observed a single time. Sequencing was done on a sample of peripheral blood or thyroid tissue (not recorded which). These receptors were collected from an adult man with Graves' disease, either hyperthyroidism or ophthalmopathy (not recorded which). The CDR3 runs from the conserved cysteine through the conserved F or W. A D gene is named only where the DNA matches it firmly. Clone size, where shown, is once, few, many, or a class for clones that have expanded.

few	TRBV29-1	NA	TRBJ2-5	TGCAGCGTTCTTCCCGGGCCTCCCCCAGGAACCCAGTACTTC	CSVLPGPPPGTQYF
NA	TRBV12-3/TRBV12-4	NA	TRBJ1-2	TGTGCCAGCAGAAGGGAGGGAAACTATGGCTACACCTTC	CASRREGNYGYTF
many	TRBV29-1	NA	TRBJ1-1	TGCAGCGTTGGGGTGTCCCCTGAAGCTTTCTTT	CSVGVSPEAFF
few	TRBV7-7	NA	TRBJ1-1	TGTGCTAGCAGCTTAGCTCCGGACACCGAAGCTTTCTTT	CASSLAPDTEAFF
NA	TRBV20-1	NA	TRBJ2-7	TGCAGTGCTAGGGGGGGAGGAATGACCTACGAGCAGTACTTC	CSARGGGMTYEQYF
many	TRBV7-2	NA	TRBJ1-1	TGTGCCAGCAGCCCCCCCAGGGCGAACACTGAAGCTTTCTTT	CASSPPRANTEAFF
few	TRBV6-5	NA	TRBJ2-7	TGTGCCAGCAGTTTAAGCGCGGATCTTTACCCGATAGTGTCGCTCAACGAGCAGTACTTC	CASSLSADLYPIVSLNEQYF
NA	TRBV10-2	TRBD1	TRBJ1-6	TGCGCCAGCAGTGAGGACAGGGCTGGGAATTCACCCCTCCACTTT	CASSEDRAGNSPLHF
few	TRBV9	NA	TRBJ1-6	TGTGCCAGCAGCTTGTGGTATGGGGATTCACCCCTCCACTTT	CASSLWYGDSPLHF
NA	TRBV20-1	TRBD1	TRBJ1-3	TGCAGTGCTAGAGACCGTTCAGGGGGCGGAAACACCATATATTTT	CSARDRSGGGNTIYF
NA	TRBV7-8	NA	TRBJ1-3	TGTGCCAGCAGCTTAGGAGGAAGGGGAAACACCATATATTTT	CASSLGGRGNTIYF
NA	TRBV6-1	NA	TRBJ1-6	TGTGCCAGCAGCCAATCGACACTCCACTTT	CASSQSTLHF
NA	TRBV20-1	TRBD1	TRBJ1-6	TGCAGTGCTAGAACAGGGGTGAGCAATTCACCCCTCCACTTT	CSARTGVSNSPLHF
NA	TRBV19	NA	TRBJ1-1	TGTGCCAGTAGTACTGACAGGATGAACACTGAAGCTTTCTTT	CASSTDRMNTEAFF
many	TRBV7-9	TRBD1	TRBJ1-2	TGTGCCAGCAGCTTAGTTAGCAGGGGGAACGGCTACACCTTC	CASSLVSRGNGYTF
many	TRBV15	NA	TRBJ2-7	TGTGCCACCAGCAGAGGTACTAGCTACGAGCAGTACTTC	CATSRGTSYEQYF
NA	TRBV5-1	TRBD1	TRBJ1-2	TGCGCCAGCAGAGCGACAGGGGGTTCTAACTATGGCTACACCTTC	CASRATGGSNYGYTF
NA	TRBV2	NA	TRBJ2-7	TGTGCCAGCAAGGGCAGGGGTTATAATGACGACGAGCAGTACTTC	CASKGRGYNDDEQYF
NA	TRBV7-2	NA	TRBJ1-6	TGTGCCAGCAGCTTAGAGATGAGGGCTAATTCACCCCTCCACTTT	CASSLEMRANSPLHF
NA	TRBV15	NA	TRBJ1-1	TGTGCCACCAGCAGAGCGGCCACTGAAGCTTTCTTT	CATSRAATEAFF
NA	TRBV29-1	NA	TRBJ1-3	TGCAGCTTACAGGACTCTGGAAACACCATATATTTT	CSLQDSGNTIYF
NA	TRBV20-1	TRBD2	TRBJ2-5	TGCAGTGCTAGTTTGGCGGGGGTCGGAGAGACCCAGTACTTC	CSASLAGVGETQYF
few	TRBV20-1	TRBD1	TRBJ1-3	TGCAGTGCTAGGGGCGACAGGGGGCTTGGAAACACCATATATTTT	CSARGDRGLGNTIYF
many	TRBV10-2	NA	TRBJ1-1	TGCGCCAGCAAGTCTACTGAAGCTTTCTTT	CASKSTEAFF
many	TRBV2	NA	TRBJ1-1	TGTGCCACCAGAAAGATGCGCACTGAAGCTTTCTTT	CATRKMRTEAFF
few	TRBV11-2	NA	TRBJ1-6	TGTGCCAGCAGCTTAGAACAGAGCTCCTATAATTCACCCCTCCACTTT	CASSLEQSSYNSPLHF
NA	TRBV19	TRBD2	TRBJ2-2	TGTGCCAGTAGTACGGGGGGGAACACCGGGGAGCTGTTTTTT	CASSTGGNTGELFF
many	TRBV20-1	NA	TRBJ1-1	TGCAGTGCTAGGAGGGATTCGAACACTGAAGCTTTCTTT	CSARRDSNTEAFF
NA	TRBV6-1	TRBD1	TRBJ1-5	TGTGCCAGCGACCGGGACAGGGGCCCGGGGCAGCCCCAGCATTTT	CASDRDRGPGQPQHF
once	TRBV5-3	TRBD1	TRBJ1-3	TGTGCCAGCAGCTTGTACGTGACAGGGTCTGGAAACACCATATATTTT	CASSLYVTGSGNTIYF
many	TRBV29-1	NA	TRBJ1-2	TGCAGCGTTGAAAAAGGGACCTATGGCTACACCTTC	CSVEKGTYGYTF
few	TRBV7-8	TRBD1	TRBJ1-6	TGTGCCAGCAGCTTAGCAGGGGGCCTTTCACGTAATTCACCCCTCCACTTT	CASSLAGGLSRNSPLHF
few	TRBV20-1	TRBD2	TRBJ2-7	TGCAGTGCTAGACCACCAGCGGGGGACTCCTACGAGCAGTACTTC	CSARPPAGDSYEQYF
few	TRBV6-5	TRBD1	TRBJ2-7	TGTGCCAGCAGCCCAGACAGGGAACTATCCCCCTACGAGCAGTACTTC	CASSPDRELSPYEQYF
many	TRBV29-1	TRBD1	TRBJ1-1	TGCAGCGTTAGGGACAGGGTGTTGAACACTGAAGCTTTCTTT	CSVRDRVLNTEAFF
NA	TRBV29-1	NA	TRBJ2-5	TGCAGCGTTGAAAGCGGGGCGGGGGCCCCAGAGACCCAGTACTTC	CSVESGAGAPETQYF
once	TRBV20-1	NA	TRBJ1-4	TGCAGTGCTACCGGATTGTCGGCAGCTAATGAAAAACTGTTTTTT	CSATGLSAANEKLFF
many	TRBV2	NA	TRBJ2-7	TGTGCCAGCAGCCAATCTGGGGGTCGCGAGCAGTACTTC	CASSQSGGREQYF
NA	TRBV2	TRBD1	TRBJ2-3	TGTGCCAGCAGTAGACAGGGGGCAGTCACAGATACGCAGTATTTT	CASSRQGAVTDTQYF
few	TRBV19	TRBD1	TRBJ1-1	TGTGCCAGTAGGACGACAGGGGTGGCCACTGAAGCTTTCTTT	CASRTTGVATEAFF
many	TRBV7-8	TRBD1	TRBJ1-5	TGTGCCAGCAGCTTAATGGACAGGGGTTATAGCAATCAGCCCCAGCATTTT	CASSLMDRGYSNQPQHF
NA	TRBV9	NA	TRBJ1-1	TGTGCCAGCAGCCCCCACCGTCCGGGCTTGAACACTGAAGCTTTCTTT	CASSPHRPGLNTEAFF
many	TRBV9	TRBD2	TRBJ2-7	TGTGCCAGCAGCGTAGGTGGGACTAGCGGATACGAGCAGTACTTC	CASSVGGTSGYEQYF
NA	TRBV20-1	NA	TRBJ2-7	TGCAGTGCTACTAACACAGGTCCCGAGCAGTACTTC	CSATNTGPEQYF
NA	TRBV10-1	NA	TRBJ1-1	TGCGCCAGCGGCGAATCGGGAACCCCGAACTCTGAAGCTTTCTTT	CASGESGTPNSEAFF
many	TRBV29-1	NA	TRBJ1-6	TGCAGCGTTCCACGGCAAGCCCATTCACCCCTCCACTTT	CSVPRQAHSPLHF